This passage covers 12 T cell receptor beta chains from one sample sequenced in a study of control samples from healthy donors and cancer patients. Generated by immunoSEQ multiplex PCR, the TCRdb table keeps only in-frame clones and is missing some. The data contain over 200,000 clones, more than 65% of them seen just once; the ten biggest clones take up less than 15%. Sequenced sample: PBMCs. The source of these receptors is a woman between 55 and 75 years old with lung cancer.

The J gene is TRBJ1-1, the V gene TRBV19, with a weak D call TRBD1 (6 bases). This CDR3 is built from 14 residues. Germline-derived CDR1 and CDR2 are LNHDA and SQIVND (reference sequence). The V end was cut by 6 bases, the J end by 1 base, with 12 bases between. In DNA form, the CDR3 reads TGTGCCAGTAGGAGGGGGACACCGAACACTGAAGCTTTCTTT. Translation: CASRRGTPNTEAFF.

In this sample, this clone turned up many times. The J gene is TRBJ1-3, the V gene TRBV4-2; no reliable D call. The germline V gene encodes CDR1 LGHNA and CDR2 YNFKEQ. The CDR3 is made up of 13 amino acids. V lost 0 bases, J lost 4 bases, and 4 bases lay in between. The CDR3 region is CASSQDKGNTIYF. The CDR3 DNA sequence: TGTGCCAGCAGCCAAGATAAGGGAAACACCATATATTTT.

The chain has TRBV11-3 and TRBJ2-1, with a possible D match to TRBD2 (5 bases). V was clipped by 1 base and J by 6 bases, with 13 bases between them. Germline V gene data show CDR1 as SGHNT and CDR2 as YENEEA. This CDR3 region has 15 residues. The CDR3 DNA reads TGTGCCAGCAGCTTAGGTTTAGCGTCGGGCAATGAGCAGTTCTTC. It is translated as CASSLGLASGNEQFF.

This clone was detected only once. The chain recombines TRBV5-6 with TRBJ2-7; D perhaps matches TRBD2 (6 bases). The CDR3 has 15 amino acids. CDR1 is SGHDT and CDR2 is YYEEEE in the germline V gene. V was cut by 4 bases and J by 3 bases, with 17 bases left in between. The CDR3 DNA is TGTGCCAGCAGCAACCGGGGAGGAGGGATCTACGAGCAGTACTTC. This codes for CASSNRGGGIYEQYF.

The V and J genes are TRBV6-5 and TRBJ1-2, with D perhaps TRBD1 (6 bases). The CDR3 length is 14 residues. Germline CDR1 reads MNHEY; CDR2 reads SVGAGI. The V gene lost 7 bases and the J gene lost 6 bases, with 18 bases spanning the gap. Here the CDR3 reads CASKRGTGYHGYTF. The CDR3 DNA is TGTGCCAGCAAAAGAGGAACAGGGTACCATGGCTACACCTTC.

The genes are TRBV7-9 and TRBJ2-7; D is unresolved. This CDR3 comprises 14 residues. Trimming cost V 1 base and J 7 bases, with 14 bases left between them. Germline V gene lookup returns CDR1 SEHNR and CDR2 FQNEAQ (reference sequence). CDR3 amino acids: CASSLEVEASEQYF. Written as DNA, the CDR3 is TGTGCCAGCAGCTTAGAGGTCGAGGCGAGTGAGCAGTACTTC.

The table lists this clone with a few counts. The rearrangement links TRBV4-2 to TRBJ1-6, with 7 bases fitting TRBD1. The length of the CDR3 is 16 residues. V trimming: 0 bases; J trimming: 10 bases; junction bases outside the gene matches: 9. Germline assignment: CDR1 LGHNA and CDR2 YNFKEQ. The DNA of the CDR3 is TGTGCCAGCAGCCAAGATCACAGGGGTTTAGGATCACCCCTCCACTTT. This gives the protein CASSQDHRGLGSPLHF.

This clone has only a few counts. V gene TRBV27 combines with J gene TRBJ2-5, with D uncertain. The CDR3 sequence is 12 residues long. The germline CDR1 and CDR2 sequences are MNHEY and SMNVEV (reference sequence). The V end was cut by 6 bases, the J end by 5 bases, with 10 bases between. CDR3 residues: CASRDPWETQYF. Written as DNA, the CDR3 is TGTGCCAGCAGGGACCCCTGGGAGACCCAGTACTTC.

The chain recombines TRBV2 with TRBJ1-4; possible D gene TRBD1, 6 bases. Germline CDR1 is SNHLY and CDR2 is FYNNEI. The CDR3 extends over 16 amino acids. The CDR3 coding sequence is TGTGCGAGCGGCGATACAGGGTTCACTACTAATGAAAAACTGTTTTTT. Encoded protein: CASGDTGFTTNEKLFF. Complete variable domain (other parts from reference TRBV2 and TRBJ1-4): EPEVTQTPSHQVTQMGQEVILRCVPISNHLYFYWYRQILGQKVEFLVSFYNNEISEKSEIFDDQFSVERPDGSNFTLKIRSTKLEDSAMYFCASGDTGFTTNEKLFFGSGTQLSVL.

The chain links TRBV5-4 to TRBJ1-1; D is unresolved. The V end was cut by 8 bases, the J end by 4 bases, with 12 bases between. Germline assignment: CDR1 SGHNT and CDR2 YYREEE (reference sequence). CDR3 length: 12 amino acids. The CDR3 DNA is TGTGCCAGTGGGGTAGTTGGCACTGAAGCTTTCTTT. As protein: CASGVVGTEAFF. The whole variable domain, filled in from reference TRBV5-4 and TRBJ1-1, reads ETGVTQSPTHLIKTRGQQVTLRCSSQSGHNTVSWYQQALGQGPQFIFQYYREEENGRGNFPPRFSGLQFPNYSSELNVNALELDDSALYLCASGVVGTEAFFGQGTRLTVV.

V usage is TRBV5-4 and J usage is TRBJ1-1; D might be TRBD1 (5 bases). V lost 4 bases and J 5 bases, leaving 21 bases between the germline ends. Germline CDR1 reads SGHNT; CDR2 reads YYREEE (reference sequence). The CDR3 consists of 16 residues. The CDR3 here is CASSPPKRGAGTEAFF. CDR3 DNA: TGTGCCAGCAGCCCTCCTAAGCGTGGGGCGGGGACTGAAGCTTTCTTT. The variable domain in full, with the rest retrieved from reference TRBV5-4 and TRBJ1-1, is ETGVTQSPTHLIKTRGQQVTLRCSSQSGHNTVSWYQQALGQGPQFIFQYYREEENGRGNFPPRFSGLQFPNYSSELNVNALELDDSALYLCASSPPKRGAGTEAFFGQGTRLTVV.

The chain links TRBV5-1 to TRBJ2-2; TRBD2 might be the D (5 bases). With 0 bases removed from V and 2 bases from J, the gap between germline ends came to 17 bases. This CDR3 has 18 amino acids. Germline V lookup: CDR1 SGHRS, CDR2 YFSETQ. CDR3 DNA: TGCGCCAGCAGCTTGGGATTGAGGGCAGGCTCCAACACCGGGGAGCTGTTTTTT. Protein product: CASSLGLRAGSNTGELFF.